This T cell receptor (beta chain) was sequenced for a study of blood T cells in healthy people across ages. A second PCR, run for roughly 7 to 11 cycles, used a sample-barcoded 5' primer plus a J-beta primer mix. A single record per CDR3 protein comes from TCRdb applying MiXCR to the 5' RACE reads. Of about 620,000 distinct CDR3 sequences in the sample, 40% to 65% were seen once. CDR1 MNHEY and CDR2 SMNVEV come from the germline V gene (reference sequence). Trimming took 2 bases from V and 4 from J; bases not matched to a gene: 7. This CDR3 comprises 15 residues. Investigators took about 9.1 milliliters of peripheral blood from every donor.

What was sequenced was blood. The clonotype comes from an elderly woman in good health. The chain recombines TRBV27 with TRBJ2-5; 7 bases match TRBD2. CDR3 sequence reads: CASSLPGGTLETQYF. In DNA, the CDR3 is TGTGCCAGCAGTTTACCCGGGGGGACCTTAGAGACCCAGTACTTC.